These 21 T cell receptor beta chains were all obtained from the same sample, sequenced in a study of beta chain features in type 1 diabetes. Every bit of the isolated RNA underwent reverse transcription, so sequencing read expressed TCRB transcripts. The assay was immunoSEQ multiplex PCR, and TCRdb's table has in-frame clones only and misses some. Of about 330,000 clones listed, 9.5% to 11% are singletons. The sequencing input was naive CD4+ T cells from blood. The receptors were sampled from a woman in her thirties in good health.

This clone was observed a few times. The chain uses TRBV6-1 and TRBJ2-7; 8 bases are shared with TRBD1. The junction had 10 bases not matched to a gene; V was cut back by 6 bases and J by 6 bases. The CDR3 totals 14 residues. Germline assignment: CDR1 MNHNS and CDR2 SASEGT. The chain's CDR3 is CASRATGTGGEQYF. The DNA for the CDR3 is TGTGCCAGCAGGGCAACTGGGACAGGCGGCGAGCAGTACTTC.

This clone was seen a few times. The J gene is TRBJ2-7, the V gene TRBV4-3, with 7 bases that match TRBD1. The trim removed 1 base at V and 5 bases at J, leaving 8 bases unmatched. This CDR3 contains 15 residues. Germline loops: CDR1 LGHNA, CDR2 YSLEER. CDR3 bases: TGCGCCAGCAGCCAAGTATGGAGACAGGGTCACGAGCAGTACTTC. Amino acids: CASSQVWRQGHEQYF.

The chain combines TRBV27 with TRBJ1-2, with D maybe TRBD1 (5 bases). The germline CDR1 and CDR2 sequences are MNHEY and SMNVEV (reference sequence). V lost 0 bases and J 4 bases, leaving 9 bases between the germline ends. The CDR3 runs to 14 residues. CDR3 residues: CASSLSGRRYGYTF. CDR3 nucleotide sequence: TGTGCCAGCAGTTTATCGGGGCGTCGCTATGGCTACACCTTC.

This clone has just a few counts. The chain carries TRBV19 and TRBJ2-1; D is possibly TRBD1 (6 bases). V lost 3 bases to trimming and J lost 5 bases, with 14 bases between them. The CDR3 consists of 15 residues. The V gene's germline CDR1 is LNHDA and CDR2 SQIVND (reference sequence). DNA of the CDR3: TGTGCCAGTAGTATTGGGGGCGGTGGGAACAATGAGCAGTTCTTC. Its translation is CASSIGGGGNNEQFF.

The rearrangement uses TRBV29-1 and TRBJ2-5; 10 bases fit TRBD1. With the DNA end fitting TRBJ2-7 better, the J assignment may be wrong. The CDR3 is 13 residues long. CDR1 and CDR2 (germline): SQVTM, ANQGSEA. The DNA for the CDR3 is TGCAGCGCAAGACAGGGGGCAGGGTACGAGCAGTACTTC. Its translation is CSARQGAGYEQYF.

This clone was seen only a few times. The rearrangement links TRBV29-1 to TRBJ2-5; D may be TRBD2 (5 bases). The CDR3 spans 12 residues. Trimming pared 4 bases from V and 5 bases from J, leaving 11 bases between. Germline CDR1 and CDR2: SQVTM and ANQGSEA. The DNA of the CDR3 is TGCAGCGTTGCGGTACCGGGGGAGACCCAGTACTTC. Amino acid sequence: CSVAVPGETQYF.

In this sample, this clone turned up a few times. The rearrangement joins TRBV4-2 to TRBJ2-3; 13 nucleotides agree with TRBD2. Per the germline V gene, CDR1 is LGHNA and CDR2 is YNFKEQ. This CDR3 spans 16 amino acids. The V and J ends lost 6 bases and 4 bases, in that order; junction bases with no gene match: 7. CDR3: CASRPGLAGVADTQYF. In DNA, the CDR3 is TGTGCCAGCAGACCCGGACTAGCGGGAGTTGCAGATACGCAGTATTTT.

The chain combines TRBV7-8 with TRBJ2-5; 7 bases line up with TRBD2. The CDR3 runs 15 residues. The germline V gene encodes CDR1 SGHVS and CDR2 FQNEAQ. Losses at the gene ends were 5 bases for V and 3 bases for J; bases not matched to a gene: 9. In DNA form, the CDR3 reads TGTGCCAGCAGCCCACTAGCGAATCTAAAAGAGACCCAGTACTTC. Protein product: CASSPLANLKETQYF.

This clone was seen a handful of times. An end of the junction differs from the germline gene, which may be a read error. The chain carries TRBV6-5 and TRBJ2-1; the match to TRBD1 covers 8 bases. Germline V gives CDR1 MNHEY, CDR2 SVGAGI. This CDR3 region has 16 residues. CDR3 loop: CASGYPRGTGYNEQFF. The CDR3 region has the DNA TGTGCCAGCGGTTACCCAAGAGGGACAGGATACAATGAGCAGTTCTTC.

The V and J genes are TRBV5-1 and TRBJ2-7, with a tentative D call TRBD2 (6 bases). V was shortened by 1 base and J by 2 bases, with 7 bases between the two germline ends. The CDR3 sequence is 13 residues long. Germline V gene lookup returns CDR1 SGHRS and CDR2 YFSETQ. CDR3 residues: CASSLTGAYEQYF. The CDR3, as DNA: TGCGCCAGCAGCTTGACGGGGGCCTACGAGCAGTACTTC.

The chain links TRBV21-1 to TRBJ2-3; the D call of TRBD1 is as the table states it, not checked on the DNA. TRBV21-1 is given as a pseudogene. The CDR3 has 13 residues. The CDR3 sequence is CASSMVGADTQYF. CDR3 DNA sequence: TGTGCCAGCAGCATGGTGGGGGCGGATACGCAGTATTTT.

The sample holds a few counts of this clone. The J gene is TRBJ2-1, the V gene TRBV6-5; 7 bases align to TRBD1. CDR1 and CDR2 (germline): MNHEY, SVGAGI. CDR3 size: 13 residues. V was pared by 6 bases and J by 9 bases, with 8 bases of the junction left unmatched. The CDR3 sequence: CASRSPTGSEQFF. CDR3 nucleotide sequence: TGTGCCAGCAGATCGCCGACAGGGAGTGAGCAGTTCTTC.

This clone was picked up a small number of times. The rearrangement links TRBV30 to TRBJ2-7; possible D gene TRBD1, 7 bases. The germline gives CDR1 GTSNPN, CDR2 SVGIG (reference sequence). This CDR3 comprises 11 residues. The CDR3 is CASGGGYEQYF. In nucleotides, the CDR3 is TGTGCATCAGGGGGAGGCTACGAGCAGTACTTC.

The J gene is TRBJ2-5, the V gene TRBV6-1; 13 bases are a match to TRBD2. Germline CDR1 MNHNS, CDR2 SASEGT. Trimming took 2 bases from V and 5 from J; bases not matched to a gene: 23. The CDR3 is 22 residues long. CDR3 nucleotides: TGTGCCAGCAGTGAAATCGGACTCACCGGACTAGCGGGAGTACGGAGGGAGGAGACCCAGTACTTC. This codes for CASSEIGLTGLAGVRREETQYF.

This clone has more than one count but fewer than ten. The CDR3 sequence: CASSLYGTSGYTDTQYF. The CDR3 DNA reads as TGTGCCAGCAGCTTATACGGGACTAGCGGATACACAGATACGCAGTATTTT. The rearrangement links TRBV7-2 to TRBJ2-3, with 11 bases identical to TRBD2. Germline-derived CDR1 and CDR2 are SGHTA and FQGNSA. Trimming removed 2 bases from V and 2 bases from J; junction bases left unmatched: 6. The length of the CDR3 is 17 residues.

This clone turned up a few times. The genes are TRBV7-3 and TRBJ1-1; the D is unclear. Germline V lookup: CDR1 SGHTA, CDR2 FQGTGA. This CDR3 is 13 amino acids long. The V end lost 2 bases, the J end lost 8 bases, and 12 bases lay between the germline ends. In nucleotides, the CDR3 is TGTGCCAGCAGCTTACGACCTCGAGGAGAAGCTTTCTTT. Amino acids: CASSLRPRGEAFF.

The chain uses TRBV18 and TRBJ2-5; D unresolved. V lost 0 bases, J lost 4 bases, and 12 bases lay in between. In germline, CDR1 is KGHSH, CDR2 LQKENI. CDR3 length equals 15 residues. CDR3 coding DNA: TGTGCCAGCTCACCACCGAATCGAAGAGGAGAGACCCAGTACTTC. Its protein is CASSPPNRRGETQYF.

The rearrangement joins TRBV10-3 to TRBJ2-7; the match to TRBD2 covers 13 bases. This CDR3 region has 17 residues. V gave up 6 bases and J gave up 2 bases; unmatched junction bases: 10. The germline gives CDR1 ENHRY, CDR2 SYGVKD. The CDR3 nucleotides are TGTGCCATCAGGGGAGCCGGGACTAGCGGGACCACCTACGAGCAGTACTTC. This encodes CAIRGAGTSGTTYEQYF.

The V and J genes are TRBV5-4 and TRBJ2-1, with 11 bases that match TRBD2. The V gene's germline CDR1 is SGHNT and CDR2 YYREEE (reference sequence). This CDR3 is 17 amino acids long. The ends lost 0 bases at V and 6 bases at J; junction bases unmatched: 8. The CDR3 region is CASSLVLAGGGGNEQFF. The CDR3 DNA sequence: TGTGCCAGCAGCTTGGTATTAGCGGGAGGGGGCGGCAATGAGCAGTTCTTC.

V gene TRBV2 combines with J gene TRBJ2-7, with TRBD2 matching 11 bases. V trimming: 2 bases; J trimming: 4 bases; junction bases outside the gene matches: 4. The germline CDR1 and CDR2 sequences are SNHLY and FYNNEI. The CDR3 is 15 amino acids. CDR3 DNA: TGTGCCAGCAGTGAAACTAGCGGGAGCCCATACGAGCAGTACTTC. Translating it yields CASSETSGSPYEQYF.

The chain recombines TRBV5-4 with TRBJ2-1, with TRBD2 identical over 8 bases. CDR1 and CDR2 from the germline V gene are SGHNT and YYREEE (reference sequence). The CDR3 contains 16 residues. Trimming cost V 0 bases and J 4 bases; bases outside gene matches: 6. The CDR3 bases are TGTGCCAGCAGCTTGGCCAAACTAGCGGAGTACAATGAGCAGTTCTTC. It yields the protein CASSLAKLAEYNEQFF.